Presented here are 27 T cell receptor beta chains from one specimen sequenced in a study of T-cell memory formation after mild COVID-19. TCRdb re-called the 5' RACE reads with MiXCR, one entry per CDR3 protein. The data hold 200,000 or so distinct CDR3 sequences, with 16% observed a single time. Sequences were obtained from PBMCs or a T cell subset sorted from them (not recorded which). These receptors were taken from an adult woman who had mild COVID-19 (a few samples of this study predate the infection). Cell type and time point are not known.

This clonotype was detected many times. This chain connects TRBV7-9 to TRBJ2-3; D uncertain. The germline gives CDR1 SEHNR, CDR2 FQNEAQ (reference sequence). V was trimmed by 5 bases and J by 0 bases, leaving 12 bases between them. CDR3 length equals 15 residues. For the CDR3, the DNA is TGTGCCAGCAGCGGCCGTCAGGTTAGCACAGATACGCAGTATTTT. It translates to CASSGRQVSTDTQYF. Combining the CDR3 with reference TRBV7-9 and TRBJ2-3 gives the whole variable domain DTGVSQNPRHKITKRGQNVTFRCDPISEHNRLYWYRQTLGQGPEFLTYFQNEAQLEKSRLLSDRFSAERPKGSFSTLEIQRTEQGDSAMYLCASSGRQVSTDTQYFGPGTRLTVL.

This clonotype was recorded at least ten times. The chain combines TRBV7-8 with TRBJ2-7; 16 bases fit TRBD2. The CDR3 is 17 residues long. Germline CDR1 is SGHVS and CDR2 is FQNEAQ. V shed 5 bases, J shed 1 base, and the junction held 5 bases outside the gene matches. CDR3 protein: CASSPGTSGGASYEQYF. CDR3 bases: TGTGCCAGCAGCCCTGGGACTAGCGGGGGGGCTTCCTACGAGCAGTACTTC.

This clonotype was detected ten times or more. CDR3 DNA: TGCAGTGCTAGGTTGCGGGGGTCCTACGAGCAGTACTTC. Its protein is CSARLRGSYEQYF. The rearrangement links TRBV20-1 to TRBJ2-7; 7 nucleotides agree with TRBD2. The ends lost 3 bases at V and 1 base at J; junction bases unmatched: 3. The CDR3 runs 13 residues. Germline V CDR1 and CDR2: DFQATT, SNEGSKA (reference sequence).

This clonotype showed up just a few times. The chain employs TRBV3-1 and TRBJ2-1; D call uncertain. The V gene lost 1 base and the J gene lost 8 bases, with 3 bases spanning the gap. Germline V gives CDR1 LGHDT, CDR2 YNNKEL (reference sequence). This CDR3 is 11 amino acids long. CDR3 loop: CASSQAYEQFF. CDR3 nucleotides: TGTGCCAGCAGCCAAGCGTATGAGCAGTTCTTC.

The V and J genes are TRBV29-1 and TRBJ2-3; either TRBD1 or TRBD2 may fit D (6 bases each). The germline V gene encodes CDR1 SQVTM and CDR2 ANQGSEA. The CDR3 consists of 14 residues. V lost 4 bases, J lost 4 bases, and 15 bases lay in between. DNA for the CDR3: TGCAGCGTTGGAAGGGGGAGGTACGCAGATACGCAGTATTTT. Amino acids: CSVGRGRYADTQYF.

This sequence joins TRBV27 and TRBJ1-1, with TRBD1 identical over 7 bases. Germline loops: CDR1 MNHEY, CDR2 SMNVEV (reference sequence). V trimming: 5 bases; J trimming: 4 bases; junction bases outside the gene matches: 4. CDR3 length: 13 amino acids. The CDR3 DNA follows: TGTGCCAGCAGTCAACAGGGGCGCACTGAAGCTTTCTTT. Residues: CASSQQGRTEAFF.

This clonotype was counted a few times. This chain links TRBV7-9 with TRBJ2-7, with 7 bases lining up with TRBD1. This CDR3 spans 15 amino acids. CDR1 is SEHNR and CDR2 is FQNEAQ in the germline V gene (reference sequence). Trimming took 5 bases from V and 2 from J; bases not matched to a gene: 9. DNA for the CDR3: TGTGCCAGCAGCACAGGGGCAGGGGGTACCTACGAGCAGTACTTC. Translating gives CASSTGAGGTYEQYF.

This clonotype was counted between two and nine times. The chain carries TRBV5-1 and TRBJ1-5; 9 positions match TRBD1. The J segment lost 4 bases and the V segment lost 2 bases, leaving 4 bases of the junction unmatched. Germline CDR1 SGHRS, CDR2 YFSETQ. CDR3 length equals 15 residues. This chain's CDR3 is CASSLRTGENQPQHF. CDR3 coding DNA: TGCGCCAGCAGCTTAAGGACAGGGGAAAATCAGCCCCAGCATTTT.

V is TRBV9 and J is TRBJ2-5; D remains unclear. Germline values: CDR1 SGDLS, CDR2 YYNGEE. The CDR3 length is 13 residues. V shed 3 bases and J shed 5 bases, with 11 bases lying between them. CDR3 nucleotides: TGTGCCAGCAGCGGGGCGAGTAAGGAGACCCAGTACTTC. It encodes CASSGASKETQYF. The full variable domain, with the rest looked up from reference TRBV9 and TRBJ2-5, is DSGVTQTPKHLITATGQRVTLRCSPRSGDLSVYWYQQSLDQGLQFLIQYYNGEERAKGNILERFSAQQFPDLHSELNLSSLELGDSALYFCASSGASKETQYFGPGTRLLVL.

The chain uses TRBV7-2 and TRBJ2-5; TRBD1 might be the D (6 bases). Per the germline V gene, CDR1 is SGHTA and CDR2 is FQGNSA. Deletions cut 5 bases from V and 1 base from J, with 14 bases between. This CDR3 is 15 amino acids long. CDR3 protein: CASSQQGHPQETQYF. CDR3 bases: TGTGCCAGCAGCCAACAGGGACACCCCCAAGAGACCCAGTACTTC.

This CDR3 reads CASSLGLGGNEQFF. As DNA, the CDR3 is TGCGCCAGCAGCTTGGGTCTAGGTGGCAATGAGCAGTTCTTC. This chain uses TRBV5-1 with TRBJ2-1; D remains unclear. V lost 0 bases and J lost 6, with 10 bases in between. The CDR3 contains 14 residues. Germline loops: CDR1 SGHRS, CDR2 YFSETQ.

This chain uses TRBV12-3 or TRBV12-4 with TRBJ2-5; D might be TRBD2 (5 bases). V was pared by 8 bases and J by 5 bases, with 15 bases between. This CDR3 is built from 13 residues. The CDR3 loop is CASAAGYRETQYF. CDR3 DNA sequence: TGTGCCAGCGCTGCGGGCTACCGGGAGACCCAGTACTTC.

There are many counts of this clonotype. The rearrangement uses TRBV9 and TRBJ2-1; 16 bases agree with TRBD2. V shed 0 bases, J shed 7 bases, and the junction held 7 bases outside the gene matches. The length of the CDR3 is 18 residues. Looked up from germline, CDR1 is SGDLS and CDR2 is YYNGEE. The DNA of the CDR3 is TGTGCCAGCAGCGTAGGAGGGACTAGCGGGAGGGCGGGAAATGAGCAGTTCTTC. Translating gives CASSVGGTSGRAGNEQFF. The whole variable domain, filled in from reference TRBV9 and TRBJ2-1, reads DSGVTQTPKHLITATGQRVTLRCSPRSGDLSVYWYQQSLDQGLQFLIQYYNGEERAKGNILERFSAQQFPDLHSELNLSSLELGDSALYFCASSVGGTSGRAGNEQFFGPGTRLTVL.

The chain links TRBV7-2 to TRBJ1-6; no firm D call. The CDR3 totals 15 residues. V lost 1 base and J 10 bases, leaving 14 bases between the germline ends. The germline V gene has CDR1 SGHTA and CDR2 FQGNSA. CDR3 nucleotides: TGTGCCAGCAGCTTAGAAGGGAGGCCCGACTCACCCCTCCACTTT. This gives the protein CASSLEGRPDSPLHF.

This clonotype was seen only a few times. V usage is TRBV5-1 and J usage is TRBJ1-4; 9 nucleotides align to TRBD1. Germline loops: CDR1 SGHRS, CDR2 YFSETQ. The CDR3 contains 16 residues. The V gene end was trimmed by 5 bases and the J gene end by 5 bases; junction bases not matched to a gene: 10. The CDR3 region has the DNA TGCGCCAGCAGACCCGACAGGGGGATAGGGAATGAAAAACTGTTTTTT. This translates into CASRPDRGIGNEKLFF.

This clonotype was picked up many times. The genes are TRBV7-2 and TRBJ2-1; 9 bases are a match to TRBD2. V trimming: 1 base; J trimming: 7 bases; junction bases outside the gene matches: 2. The CDR3 has 14 amino acids. The germline V gene encodes CDR1 SGHTA and CDR2 FQGNSA. The CDR3 nucleotides read TGTGCCAGCAGCTTAGTAGCGGGAGTAAATGAGCAGTTCTTC. Encoded protein: CASSLVAGVNEQFF.

The chain recombines TRBV3-1 with TRBJ1-3, with D unresolved. Trimming pared 0 bases from V and 0 bases from J, leaving 9 bases between. Germline CDR1 LGHDT, CDR2 YNNKEL (reference sequence). The CDR3 extends over 16 amino acids. In nucleotides, the CDR3 is TGTGCCAGCAGCCAAGATTGGGCCGTCTCTGGAAACACCATATATTTT. It encodes CASSQDWAVSGNTIYF.

Only a few counts were recorded for this clonotype. The rearrangement joins TRBV7-9 to TRBJ2-1; 12 nucleotides align to TRBD2. With V trimmed by 5 bases and J by 7 bases, 9 bases remained unmatched. Germline CDR1 and CDR2: SEHNR and FQNEAQ (reference sequence). The CDR3 sequence is 16 residues long. The CDR3 DNA is TGTGCCAGCAGCATTACTAGCGGGAGGATCGGGAATGAGCAGTTCTTC. It yields the protein CASSITSGRIGNEQFF.

At least ten counts were recorded for this clonotype. The genes are TRBV29-1 and TRBJ2-7; the D is unclear. The germline V and J ends were trimmed by 5 bases and 2 bases, with 10 bases remaining between them. The germline gives CDR1 SQVTM, CDR2 ANQGSEA. The CDR3 is 12 amino acids. DNA for the CDR3: TGCAGCGTTCAGGACGGCACCTACGAGCAGTACTTC. Protein product: CSVQDGTYEQYF.

The sample holds many counts of this clonotype. The chain uses TRBV7-2 and TRBJ1-5; D gene ambiguous. The germline V gene encodes CDR1 SGHTA and CDR2 FQGNSA. The CDR3 contains 12 residues. V lost 6 bases to trimming and J lost 3 bases, with 6 bases between them. CDR3 in amino acids: CASSDFNQPQHF. Here the CDR3 DNA reads TGTGCCAGCAGTGACTTCAATCAGCCCCAGCATTTT.

The chain links TRBV7-9 to TRBJ2-7; the D call may be TRBD1 or TRBD2 (5 bases each). CDR3 length: 15 amino acids. Trimming stripped 0 bases from V and 2 bases from J, with 11 bases between. Germline V lookup: CDR1 SEHNR, CDR2 FQNEAQ (reference sequence). The CDR3 spells CASSLAGTSPYEQYF. DNA for the CDR3: TGTGCCAGCAGCTTAGCGGGGACCTCCCCCTACGAGCAGTACTTC.

This clonotype was observed a few times. This chain links TRBV18 with TRBJ1-1; D unresolved. Trimming shortened V by 5 bases and J by 1 base, and 11 bases separated the two germline ends. Germline assignment: CDR1 KGHSH and CDR2 LQKENI. The CDR3 sequence is 14 residues long. The CDR3 coding sequence is TGTGCCAGCTCAACTCGGCCAGAGAACACTGAAGCTTTCTTT. This sequence encodes CASSTRPENTEAFF.

This clonotype was observed at least ten times. This chain connects TRBV7-2 to TRBJ2-3; weak D call: TRBD2 (5 bases). Germline-derived CDR1 and CDR2 are SGHTA and FQGNSA. The CDR3 is made up of 13 amino acids. V lost 6 bases and J lost 3, with 10 bases in between. CDR3 DNA: TGTGCCAGCAGTGCGGGCCGAACAGATACGCAGTATTTT. This sequence encodes CASSAGRTDTQYF. The full variable domain, its missing parts supplied by reference TRBV7-2 and TRBJ2-3, is GAGVSQSPSNKVTEKGKDVELRCDPISGHTALYWYRQSLGQGLEFLIYFQGNSAPDKSGLPSDRFSAERTGGSVSTLTIQRTQQEDSAVYLCASSAGRTDTQYFGPGTRLTVL.

The V and J genes are TRBV5-1 and TRBJ1-4, with D perhaps TRBD1 (5 bases). V shed 6 bases and J shed 8 bases, with 17 bases lying between them. This CDR3 comprises 14 residues. Germline V gene data show CDR1 as SGHRS and CDR2 as YFSETQ. The CDR3 spells CASTVGGGREKLFF. CDR3 coding DNA: TGCGCCAGCACCGTAGGCGGGGGACGGGAAAAACTGTTTTTT.

This clonotype appeared a few times. The chain joins TRBV5-1 to TRBJ2-1, with unresolved D. The CDR3 covers 15 residues. Per germline, CDR1 SGHRS and CDR2 YFSETQ. Deletions cut 0 bases from V and 2 bases from J, with 9 bases between. Here the CDR3 reads CASSLANEAYNEQFF. CDR3 nucleotide sequence: TGCGCCAGCAGCTTGGCAAATGAGGCCTACAATGAGCAGTTCTTC.

This clonotype appeared a few times. The rearrangement links TRBV28 to TRBJ2-3, with D unresolved. From germline, CDR1 is MDHEN and CDR2 SYDVKM. The CDR3 is 18 amino acids. The V end lost 2 bases, the J end lost 2 bases, and 20 bases lay between the germline ends. The CDR3 coding sequence is TGTGCCAGCAGTTTACCAGTCGCTGCAATTGGAGACACAGATACGCAGTATTTT. Translation: CASSLPVAAIGDTDTQYF.

The chain is built from TRBV3-1 and TRBJ2-7; possible D gene TRBD2, 6 bases. Germline CDR1 and CDR2: LGHDT and YNNKEL (reference sequence). Between the trimmed V and J ends, which lost 1 base and 0 bases, there was a span of 10 bases. CDR3 length equals 15 residues. In DNA, the CDR3 is TGTGCCAGCAGCCAAGGCGGGGCTTACTCCTACGAGCAGTACTTC. Its protein product is CASSQGGAYSYEQYF.